These 29 T cell receptor beta chains share one sample of origin, sequenced in a study of siplizumab effects on memory and regulatory T cells. Clones were read by immunoSEQ multiplex PCR, and TCRdb kept only the in-frame ones, dropping some. The data show approximately 10,000 clones, around 45% seen once. The antigens these receptors bind are not known. Mixed lymphocyte reaction cells underwent five to six days of coculture at 37°C. Sample: CFSE-low (dividing) CD8+ T cells sorted from an allogeneic mixed lymphocyte reaction. The receptors shown here come from a human donor in good health; the cells came from an allogeneic mixed lymphocyte reaction. Some clones in this sample may be carry-over from other donors' samples.

This clone was recorded many times. Within the sample, other DNA sequences also encode this same CDR3. The chain employs TRBV4-1 and TRBJ2-7; TRBD1 matches at 10 bases. The CDR3 loop spans 14 amino acids. V lost 4 bases to trimming and J lost 4 bases; unmatched junction nucleotides: 4. Germline CDR1 is MGHRA and CDR2 is YSYEKL. CDR3 nucleotide sequence: TGCGCCAGCAGCCCGGGACAGGGGTCTTACGAGCAGTACTTC. Translation gives CASSPGQGSYEQYF.

The chain carries TRBV4-2 and TRBJ2-7; D gene ambiguous. CDR1 LGHNA and CDR2 YNFKEQ come from the germline V gene. The CDR3 covers 15 residues. Trimming removed 6 bases from V and 2 bases from J, with 17 bases in between. This CDR3 is CASRQLRTLPYEQYF. Here the CDR3 DNA reads TGTGCCAGCAGGCAACTACGGACGTTACCCTACGAGCAGTACTTC.

This clone is labeled as medium-sized. The chain uses TRBV25-1 and TRBJ2-7; no definite D call. The CDR3 has 10 amino acids. V was trimmed by 3 bases and J by 4 bases, leaving 1 base between them. Germline V gene lookup returns CDR1 MGHDK and CDR2 SYGVNS. The CDR3 spells CASSDYEQYF. CDR3 DNA: TGTGCCAGCAGTGATTACGAGCAGTACTTC.

The V call is TRBV19, the J call TRBJ2-2; tentative D call: TRBD2 (5 bases). CDR1 and CDR2 (germline): LNHDA, SQIVND (reference sequence). V was clipped by 6 bases and J by 4 bases, with 12 bases between them. CDR3 length equals 14 residues. The CDR3 DNA reads as TGTGCCAGTAGAAACCGGGAAACCACCGGGGAGCTGTTTTTT. It codes for CASRNRETTGELFF.

This clone is labeled as medium-sized. The CDR3 nucleotides read TGTGCCAGCAGTTTTGGGCTTACCTACGAGCAGTACTTC. Translation: CASSFGLTYEQYF. The chain joins TRBV27 to TRBJ2-7; D gene ambiguous. The CDR3 covers 13 residues. The V end was cut by 3 bases, the J end by 2 bases, with 8 bases between. The germline gives CDR1 MNHEY, CDR2 SMNVEV (reference sequence).

There are a few counts of this clone. The V and J genes are TRBV11-2 and TRBJ2-7; D uncertain. V was cut by 1 base and J by 3 bases, with 7 bases left in between. CDR1 and CDR2 from the germline V gene are SGHAT and FQNNGV. The CDR3 length is 13 residues. DNA for the CDR3: TGTGCCAGCAGCTTAGGATATGGCTACGAGCAGTACTTC. Protein: CASSLGYGYEQYF.

By sample share, this clone is medium-sized. The chain couples TRBV2 to TRBJ2-7; D unresolved. V was trimmed by 0 bases and J by 3 bases, leaving 6 bases between them. Germline CDR1 and CDR2: SNHLY and FYNNEI. The CDR3 consists of 13 residues. CDR3 sequence: CASSEALLYEQYF. The CDR3 DNA reads as TGTGCCAGCAGTGAAGCGCTCCTCTACGAGCAGTACTTC.

Only a few counts were recorded for this clone. This sequence joins TRBV29-1 and TRBJ2-4, with D unresolved. Per the germline V gene, CDR1 is SQVTM and CDR2 is ANQGSEA. The CDR3 loop spans 13 amino acids. V was trimmed by 6 bases and J by 9 bases, leaving 18 bases between them. The CDR3, as DNA: TGCAGCGTGCTCGACGGGCTTAAGGGCATTCAGTACTTC. This encodes CSVLDGLKGIQYF.

This clone was recorded a few times. The V and J genes are TRBV27 and TRBJ2-2; the D is unclear. The germline V and J ends were trimmed by 1 base and 4 bases, with 7 bases remaining between them. The CDR3 is made up of 14 amino acids. The V gene's germline CDR1 is MNHEY and CDR2 SMNVEV (reference sequence). CDR3 sequence reads: CASSLFIITGELFF. CDR3 coding DNA: TGTGCCAGCAGTTTATTCATCATCACCGGGGAGCTGTTTTTT.

This clone was seen a few times. J is TRBJ1-1 and V is TRBV27, with unresolved D. The CDR3 length is 14 residues. V was shortened by 5 bases and J by 3 bases, with 13 bases between the two germline ends. Looked up from germline, CDR1 is MNHEY and CDR2 is SMNVEV (reference sequence). CDR3 loop: CASSLDVFYTEAFF. In nucleotides, the CDR3 is TGTGCCAGCAGTCTGGACGTTTTTTACACTGAAGCTTTCTTT.

This clone has just one count. V usage is TRBV19 and J usage is TRBJ1-5, with D hard to call. Trimming left V 0 bases short and J 6 bases short, with 9 bases between. The CDR3 has 14 residues. Germline lookup yields CDR1 LNHDA and CDR2 SQIVND (reference sequence). The CDR3 loop is CASSIDTNSQPQHF. The CDR3 DNA is TGTGCCAGTAGTATAGATACAAACTCTCAGCCCCAGCATTTT.

The gene calls are TRBV5-4 and TRBJ2-1; D is ambiguous. Per the germline V gene, CDR1 is SGHNT and CDR2 is YYREEE (reference sequence). The CDR3 has 13 amino acids. V dropped 0 bases and J dropped 9 bases, with 10 bases sitting between them. CDR3 protein: CASSLGAPSEQFF. The CDR3 coding sequence is TGTGCCAGCAGCTTGGGTGCCCCGAGTGAGCAGTTCTTC. The variable domain in full, completed from reference TRBV5-4 and TRBJ2-1, reads ETGVTQSPTHLIKTRGQQVTLRCSSQSGHNTVSWYQQALGQGPQFIFQYYREEENGRGNFPPRFSGLQFPNYSSELNVNALELDDSALYLCASSLGAPSEQFFGPGTRLTVL.

The V call is TRBV4-1, the J call TRBJ2-2; 11 bases align to TRBD2. Germline trimming cut 1 base from V and 5 bases from J; bases unmatched to any gene: 12. Germline V CDR1 and CDR2: MGHRA, YSYEKL. The CDR3 totals 19 residues. Here the CDR3 DNA reads TGCGCCAGCAGCCAAGTGTCCCGGACTAGCGGGTGGGGGACCGGGGAGCTGTTTTTT. It specifies CASSQVSRTSGWGTGELFF.

The chain's CDR3 is CASSIRNQWGGYTF. CDR3 in DNA: TGTGCCAGTAGTATAAGAAACCAGTGGGGTGGCTACACCTTC. The rearrangement uses TRBV19 and TRBJ1-2; D is unresolved. The CDR3 length is 14 residues. Germline CDR1 LNHDA, CDR2 SQIVND (reference sequence). V was shortened by 2 bases and J by 7 bases, with 14 bases between the two germline ends.

This clone rates as medium-sized. The V gene is TRBV4-1, the J gene TRBJ2-7; 8 nucleotides align to TRBD1. The germline V gene encodes CDR1 MGHRA and CDR2 YSYEKL. The trim removed 5 bases at V and 5 bases at J, leaving 11 bases unmatched. The CDR3 loop spans 15 amino acids. The CDR3 DNA is TGCGCCAGCAGCGAGGTGGCAGGGGGCGATGACGAGCAGTACTTC. Translated, it gives CASSEVAGGDDEQYF.

V gene TRBV5-4 combines with J gene TRBJ2-5, with TRBD2 matching 10 bases. V was pared by 2 bases and J by 5 bases, with 6 bases of the junction left unmatched. CDR1 SGHNT and CDR2 YYREEE come from the germline V gene (reference sequence). The CDR3 is made up of 15 amino acids. The CDR3 sequence is CASSFLAGEGETQYF. CDR3 DNA: TGTGCCAGCAGCTTCCTAGCGGGAGAGGGGGAGACCCAGTACTTC.

This chain uses TRBV7-6 with TRBJ2-1; a possible D gene is TRBD2 (6 bases). Germline loops: CDR1 SGHVS, CDR2 FNYEAQ. The CDR3 consists of 17 residues. Trimming removed 1 base at V and 0 bases at J, with 13 bases between. CDR3 sequence reads: CASSLVGGLSSYNEQFF. The CDR3 bases are TGTGCCAGCAGCTTAGTCGGGGGTCTTAGCTCCTACAATGAGCAGTTCTTC.

The V gene is TRBV27, the J gene TRBJ1-2; no firm D call. CDR1 MNHEY and CDR2 SMNVEV come from the germline V gene (reference sequence). V lost 3 bases and J lost 2, with 7 bases in between. The CDR3 extends over 13 amino acids. This CDR3 reads CASSLSQNYGYTF. The CDR3 nucleotides read TGTGCCAGCAGTTTGTCGCAGAACTATGGCTACACCTTC.

This clone has only a few counts. The chain is built from TRBV4-1 and TRBJ2-1; the match to TRBD2 covers 10 bases. The CDR3 extends over 16 amino acids. V was clipped by 1 base and J by 4 bases; unmatched bases: 4. CDR1 is MGHRA, CDR2 YSYEKL, per germline. The CDR3 region is CASSQVDSGGYNEQFF. The CDR3 nucleotides read TGCGCCAGCAGCCAAGTTGATAGCGGGGGGTACAATGAGCAGTTCTTC.

This clone has only one observation. The chain is built from TRBV19 and TRBJ2-1; 9 nucleotides match TRBD2. The CDR3 loop spans 16 amino acids. V trimming: 3 bases; J trimming: 7 bases; junction bases outside the gene matches: 10. CDR1 is LNHDA, CDR2 SQIVND, per germline (reference sequence). CDR3 sequence (DNA): TGTGCCAGTAGTATTTTCGCCAGCGGGGGGCCGAATGAGCAGTTCTTC. Residues: CASSIFASGGPNEQFF.

The V and J genes are TRBV28 and TRBJ2-7; D perhaps matches TRBD2 (6 bases). Trimming removed 1 base from V and 3 bases from J, with 10 bases in between. The germline CDR1 and CDR2 sequences are MDHEN and SYDVKM. This CDR3 spans 14 amino acids. Here the CDR3 DNA reads TGTGCCAGCAGTTTATTGGGGGAGGTCTACGAGCAGTACTTC. Translation gives CASSLLGEVYEQYF.

The chain has TRBV19 and TRBJ2-2, with no clear D. The CDR3 sequence is 15 residues long. V gave up 3 bases and J gave up 7 bases, with 15 bases separating them. From germline, CDR1 is LNHDA and CDR2 SQIVND (reference sequence). The CDR3 DNA reads TGTGCCAGTAGTATTATGCGGCCAGCCCACGGGGAGCTGTTTTTT. Translated: CASSIMRPAHGELFF.

The chain couples TRBV6-5 to TRBJ1-6, with unresolved D. Deletions cut 6 bases from V and 4 bases from J, with 10 bases between. The CDR3 runs 14 residues. Germline V gene data show CDR1 as MNHEY and CDR2 as SVGAGI. The CDR3 bases are TGTGCCAGCAGACCCGGCCCTTATAATTCACCCCTCCACTTT. Residues: CASRPGPYNSPLHF.

This clone is a singleton in its sample. A clone one base away is much larger, so this may be a read error. Other DNA sequences of this sample code for an identical CDR3. The V and J genes are TRBV9 and TRBJ2-7; 8 bases align to TRBD2. This CDR3 is 15 amino acids long. Germline V gene sequence: CDR1 SGDLS, CDR2 YYNGEE. The V segment lost 1 base and the J segment 5 bases; nucleotides outside the gene matches: 8. CDR3 nucleotides: TGTGCCAGCAGCGTAACGGGACTAGGAGTGGACGAGCAGTACTTC. This encodes CASSVTGLGVDEQYF.

The chain recombines TRBV19 with TRBJ1-5; no clear D. Germline CDR1 LNHDA, CDR2 SQIVND (reference sequence). This CDR3 spans 13 amino acids. Trimming stripped 2 bases from V and 6 bases from J, with 8 bases between. The CDR3 nucleotides are TGTGCCAGTAGTATATGGGATGGTCAGCCCCAGCATTTT. Protein sequence: CASSIWDGQPQHF. The variable domain in full, with the rest retrieved from reference TRBV19 and TRBJ1-5, is DGGITQSPKYLFRKEGQNVTLSCEQNLNHDAMYWYRQDPGQGLRLIYYSQIVNDFQKGDIAEGYSVSREKKESFPLTVTSAQKNPTAFYLCASSIWDGQPQHFGDGTRLSIL.

This sequence joins TRBV7-6 and TRBJ1-1; D is unresolved. CDR1 is SGHVS, CDR2 FNYEAQ, per germline. V was clipped by 1 base and J by 2 bases, with 11 bases between them. The CDR3 contains 15 residues. The DNA for the CDR3 is TGTGCCAGCAGCTTAGACACCTACGATAACACTGAAGCTTTCTTT. It yields the protein CASSLDTYDNTEAFF.

This clone has ten or more counts. This chain joins TRBV7-9 and TRBJ1-5; 7 bases are a match to TRBD1. Germline loops: CDR1 SEHNR, CDR2 FQNEAQ (reference sequence). This CDR3 contains 14 residues. The J segment lost 4 bases and the V segment lost 8 bases, leaving 8 bases of the junction unmatched. The CDR3: CASDTGTANQPQHF. CDR3 nucleotide sequence: TGTGCCAGCGATACCGGGACAGCAAATCAGCCCCAGCATTTT.

This clone was seen a handful of times. The chain has TRBV29-1 and TRBJ2-7, with 11 bases matching TRBD2. The CDR3 length is 13 residues. V lost 4 bases to trimming and J lost 2 bases; unmatched junction nucleotides: 1. Germline CDR1 and CDR2: SQVTM and ANQGSEA. CDR3 sequence: CSVVLAGAYEQYF. Written as DNA, the CDR3 is TGCAGCGTTGTACTAGCGGGAGCCTACGAGCAGTACTTC.

This chain uses TRBV5-1 with TRBJ2-7; D remains ambiguous. This CDR3 contains 14 residues. Germline lookup yields CDR1 SGHRS and CDR2 YFSETQ. Trimming stripped 3 bases from V and 3 bases from J, with 13 bases between. CDR3 protein: CASSYETGFYEQYF. The CDR3 DNA sequence: TGCGCCAGCAGCTATGAGACGGGCTTCTACGAGCAGTACTTC.